This T cell receptor (beta chain) was found in a study of human T cells and chemical hapten exposure. TCRdb ran MiXCR on the RACE reads and lists one entry per CDR3 protein. This table holds more than 300,000 distinct CDR3 sequences, 5% to 6.5% found once. The sample's time point: pre-sensitization, week 0. Described treatment: therapeutic diphenylcyclopropenone sensitization with weekly scalp DPC. Blood draws came first, before each patch test. This clonotype has a handful of counts. CDR1 is DFQATT and CDR2 is SNEGSKA in the germline V gene (reference sequence). The CDR3 spans 14 residues. The V end lost 5 bases, the J end lost 6 bases, and 17 bases lay between the germline ends.

The sample consisted of whole blood, taken in connection with sensitization to the hapten diphenylcyclopropenone (DPC). The chain is built from TRBV20-1 and TRBJ2-1; no clear D. This TCR derives from a woman aged 45-59 years with alopecia areata. Some clones in this sample may be carry-over from other donors' samples. In nucleotides, the CDR3 is TGCAGTGCTTCCGGGCCCTCAAAGCCCAATGAGCAGTTCTTC. Its protein is CSASGPSKPNEQFF.